This entry features one T cell receptor (beta chain) sequence. The antigen remains undetermined. This entry is derived from a study of neoadjuvant anti-PD-1 for oral cavity cancer. Looking at the study overall: Around day 43, patients without progression received a fourth nivolumab dose before surgery.

Study results and limitations: Pretreatment Treg/Th17 ratio correlated inversely with post-treatment tumor clonality.

The CDR3 consists of 17 residues. Trimming left V 3 bases short and J 4 bases short, with 21 bases between. Germline V gene sequence: CDR1 SGHVS, CDR2 FQNEAQ. TCRdb keeps only in-frame clones here, not all; method: immunoSEQ multiplex PCR. The sample consists of about 23,000 clones, about 30% of them appearing once. Time point indicated: after neoadjuvant nivolumab, at surgical resection. This sequence originates from a person aged 35-79 years with oral cavity squamous cell carcinoma. This chain connects TRBV7-8 to TRBJ1-2; D is possibly TRBD1 (6 bases). The sequencing used tumor tissue, collected after nivolumab (anti-PD-1) treatment. The CDR3 DNA follows: TGTGCCAGCAGCTTTGCATCCATGACAGGCGCAACCTATGGCTACACCTTC. Residues: CASSFASMTGATYGYTF.